This T cell receptor (beta chain) appears in the sequencing data of a study of cytomegalovirus exposure and HLA in healthy donors. Study background: In a previous analysis, about 100 million unique TCR beta sequences were found from 150 million to 200 million T cells.

Germline CDR1 is PRHDT and CDR2 is FYEKMQ (reference sequence). This CDR3 has 12 amino acids. Concerning this clone itself: The antigen is not known. At one end, the junction sequence differs from germline, possibly due to a read error.

Study-wide points: On later analysis, the bulk of CMV-associated TCR beta chains appeared to be HLA-restricted. Within an earlier analysis, most TCR beta V segments proved productive either about 90% or about 30% of the time.

Primers included in the PCR were 60 Vbeta and 13 Jbeta primers. Measured with immunoSEQ multiplex PCR; TCRdb has only the in-frame clones, and not every one. The sample lists 120,000 to 150,000 clones, about 80% occurring once. The TCR sequence derives from a young man in good health and CMV-seropositive. The chain links TRBV13 to TRBJ2-6; D is perhaps TRBD1 (5 bases). What was sequenced was PBMCs. The CDR3 protein is CASSSGANGLTF. The CDR3 nucleotides read TGTGCCAGCAGCTCTGGGGCCAACGGCCTGACTTTC.